This TCR beta chain was captured by sequencing in a study of OX40 agonist ivuxolimab in advanced cancers. Study-level information: Partial response was recorded in three patients: one hepatocellular carcinoma and two cutaneous melanoma cases.

Assay used: immunoSEQ multiplex PCR; TCRdb lists only in-frame clones, some missing. Among roughly 80,000 clones listed, 65% to 90% were seen once. V lost 4 bases, J lost 1 base, and 7 bases stayed unmatched. The CDR3 is 15 residues long. Germline V gene data show CDR1 as SGHAT and CDR2 as FQNNGV. The source was CD4+ or CD8+ T cells sorted from blood, collected in a trial of the OX40 agonist ivuxolimab. The clonotype was recovered from an adult with an advanced solid tumor such as melanoma, head and neck, liver or kidney cancer. This chain joins TRBV11-2 and TRBJ2-7, with 7 bases that match TRBD1. This CDR3 reads CASSSGQALSYEQYF. The CDR3 DNA is TGTGCCAGCAGCTCTGGACAGGCGCTTTCCTACGAGCAGTACTTC.